The sequence of this T cell receptor (beta chain) was determined in a study of cytomegalovirus exposure and HLA in healthy donors. Overall study results and limits: Cytomegalovirus association was assigned to approximately 160 TCR beta chains. In a later analysis, TCR beta V- and J-gene trimming showed a link to a missense DCLRE1C variant. Within a later analysis, the majority of CMV-associated TCR beta chains appeared HLA-restricted.

There are 16 residues in the CDR3. With V trimmed by 4 bases and J by 7 bases, 4 bases remained unmatched. Germline V CDR1 and CDR2: SEHNR, FQNEAQ (reference sequence). PCR used 60 Vbeta primers and 13 Jbeta primers. TCRdb keeps only in-frame clones here, not all; method: immunoSEQ multiplex PCR. The profile shows about 160,000 clones, approximately 70% of them singletons. Points on this clone: The antigen remains unidentified.

Sampled while nominally healthy, donors likely had unrecorded immune exposures. The chain joins TRBV7-9 to TRBJ2-1; 16 bases align to TRBD2. The receptor was derived from a young woman in good health and CMV-seronegative. Material: PBMCs. CDR3 DNA sequence: TGTGCCAGCAGCTCGGGGACTAGCGGGAGGGTAAATGAGCAGTTCTTC. The encoded protein is CASSSGTSGRVNEQFF.